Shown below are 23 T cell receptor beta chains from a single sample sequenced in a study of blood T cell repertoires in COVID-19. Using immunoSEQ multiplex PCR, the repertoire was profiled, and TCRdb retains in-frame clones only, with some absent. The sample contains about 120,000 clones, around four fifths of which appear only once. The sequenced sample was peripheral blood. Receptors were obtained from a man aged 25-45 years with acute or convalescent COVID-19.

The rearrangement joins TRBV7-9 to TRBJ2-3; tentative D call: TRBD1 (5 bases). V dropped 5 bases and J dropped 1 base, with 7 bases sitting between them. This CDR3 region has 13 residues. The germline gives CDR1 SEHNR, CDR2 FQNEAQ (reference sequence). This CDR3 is CASSQGRTDTQYF. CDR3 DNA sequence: TGTGCCAGCAGCCAGGGTCGCACAGATACGCAGTATTTT.

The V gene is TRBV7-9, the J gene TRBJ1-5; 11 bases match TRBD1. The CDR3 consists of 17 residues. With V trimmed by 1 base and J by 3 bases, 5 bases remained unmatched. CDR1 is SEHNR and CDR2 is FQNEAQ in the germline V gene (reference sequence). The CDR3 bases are TGTGCCAGCAGCTTAGTAGGACAGGGGGCGGACAATCAGCCCCAGCATTTT. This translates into CASSLVGQGADNQPQHF.

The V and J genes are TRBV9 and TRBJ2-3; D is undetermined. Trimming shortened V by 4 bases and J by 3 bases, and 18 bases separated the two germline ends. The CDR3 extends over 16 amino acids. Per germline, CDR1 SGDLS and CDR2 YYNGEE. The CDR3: CASSLGPVPQTDTQYF. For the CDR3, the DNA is TGTGCCAGCAGCCTTGGGCCTGTCCCCCAAACAGATACGCAGTATTTT.

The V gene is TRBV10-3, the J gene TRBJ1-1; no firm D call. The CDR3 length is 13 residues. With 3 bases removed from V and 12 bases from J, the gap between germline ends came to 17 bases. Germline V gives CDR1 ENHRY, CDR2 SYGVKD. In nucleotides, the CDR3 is TGTGCCATCAGTGACTTCGGGAGGGAACAACCTTTCTTT. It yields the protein CAISDFGREQPFF.

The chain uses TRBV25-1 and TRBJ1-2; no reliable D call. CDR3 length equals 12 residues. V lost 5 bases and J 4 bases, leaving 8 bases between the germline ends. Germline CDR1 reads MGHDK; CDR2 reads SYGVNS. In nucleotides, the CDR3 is TGTGCCAGCAGTCTCGGGGTCTATGGCTACACCTTC. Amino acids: CASSLGVYGYTF.

The CDR3 protein is CASSSDTRGAGNTIYF. DNA for the CDR3: TGTGCCAGCAGCTCGGATACCAGGGGGGCTGGAAACACCATATATTTT. The rearrangement uses TRBV5-4 and TRBJ1-3, with 7 positions matching TRBD1. The junction had 8 bases not matched to a gene; V was cut back by 3 bases and J by 2 bases. This CDR3 region has 16 residues. CDR1 and CDR2 from the germline V gene are SGHNT and YYREEE (reference sequence).

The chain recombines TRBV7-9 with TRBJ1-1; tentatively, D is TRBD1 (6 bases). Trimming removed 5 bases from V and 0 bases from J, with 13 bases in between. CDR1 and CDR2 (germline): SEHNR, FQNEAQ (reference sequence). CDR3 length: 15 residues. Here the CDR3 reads CASSDRTALNTEAFF. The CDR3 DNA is TGTGCCAGCAGCGACCGGACAGCTCTGAACACTGAAGCTTTCTTT.

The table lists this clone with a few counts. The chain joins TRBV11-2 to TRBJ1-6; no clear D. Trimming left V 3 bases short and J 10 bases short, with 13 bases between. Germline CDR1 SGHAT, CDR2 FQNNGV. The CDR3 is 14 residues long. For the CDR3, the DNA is TGTGCCAGCAGCTTTCGGGGTAACAACTCACCCCTCCACTTT. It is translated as CASSFRGNNSPLHF.

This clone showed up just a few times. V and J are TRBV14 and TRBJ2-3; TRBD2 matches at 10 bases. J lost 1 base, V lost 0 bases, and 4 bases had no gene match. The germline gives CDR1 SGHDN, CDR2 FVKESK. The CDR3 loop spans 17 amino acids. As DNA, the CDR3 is TGTGCCAGCAGCCAAGAGTATGGACTAGCGGGCACAGATACGCAGTATTTT. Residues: CASSQEYGLAGTDTQYF.

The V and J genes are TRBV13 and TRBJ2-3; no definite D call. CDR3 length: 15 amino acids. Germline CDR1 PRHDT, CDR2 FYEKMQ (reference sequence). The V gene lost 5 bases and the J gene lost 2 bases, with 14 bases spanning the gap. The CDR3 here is CASSLRTAHTDTQYF. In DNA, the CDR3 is TGTGCCAGCAGCCTTCGCACCGCGCACACAGATACGCAGTATTTT.

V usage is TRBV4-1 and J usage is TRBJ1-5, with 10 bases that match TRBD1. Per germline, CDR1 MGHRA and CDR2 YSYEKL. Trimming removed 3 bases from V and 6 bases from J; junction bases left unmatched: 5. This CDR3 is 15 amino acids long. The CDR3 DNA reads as TGCGCCAGCAGCCAGACCCGACAGGGGGCTCAGCCCCAGCATTTT. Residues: CASSQTRQGAQPQHF.

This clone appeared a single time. The CDR3 bases are TGCGCCAGCAGCTTAACCGGGACTAGGGAAGAGACCCAGTACTTC. Amino acid sequence: CASSLTGTREETQYF. The chain has TRBV5-1 and TRBJ2-5, with TRBD2 matching over 8 bases. CDR1 and CDR2 from the germline V gene are SGHRS and YFSETQ. The CDR3 runs 15 residues. The trim removed 2 bases at V and 3 bases at J, leaving 6 bases unmatched.

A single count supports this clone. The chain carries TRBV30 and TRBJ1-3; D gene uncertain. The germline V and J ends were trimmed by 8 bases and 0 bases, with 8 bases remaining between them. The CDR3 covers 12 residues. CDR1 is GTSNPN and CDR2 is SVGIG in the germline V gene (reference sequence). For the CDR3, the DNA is TGTGCCAGCCAGGACTCTGGAAACACCATATATTTT. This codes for CASQDSGNTIYF.

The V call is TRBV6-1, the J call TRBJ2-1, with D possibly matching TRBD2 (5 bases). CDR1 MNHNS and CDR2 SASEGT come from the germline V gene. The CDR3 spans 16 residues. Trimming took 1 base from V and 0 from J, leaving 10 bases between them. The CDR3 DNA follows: TGTGCCAGCAGTGAAGGGGCGGGTGTCTCCTACAATGAGCAGTTCTTC. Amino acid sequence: CASSEGAGVSYNEQFF.

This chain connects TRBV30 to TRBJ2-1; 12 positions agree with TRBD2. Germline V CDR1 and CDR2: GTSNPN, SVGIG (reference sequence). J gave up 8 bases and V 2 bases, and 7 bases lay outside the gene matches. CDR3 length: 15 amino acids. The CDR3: CAWSPLAGGPDEQFF. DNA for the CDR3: TGTGCCTGGAGTCCCCTAGCGGGGGGGCCGGATGAGCAGTTCTTC.

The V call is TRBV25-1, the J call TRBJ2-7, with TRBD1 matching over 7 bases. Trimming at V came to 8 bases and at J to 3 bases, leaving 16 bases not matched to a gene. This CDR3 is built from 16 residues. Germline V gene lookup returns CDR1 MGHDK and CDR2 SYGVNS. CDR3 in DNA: TGTGCCAGCTCCCTTATGTCTCCGGGACAGAGCTACGAGCAGTACGTC. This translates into CASSLMSPGQSYEQYV.

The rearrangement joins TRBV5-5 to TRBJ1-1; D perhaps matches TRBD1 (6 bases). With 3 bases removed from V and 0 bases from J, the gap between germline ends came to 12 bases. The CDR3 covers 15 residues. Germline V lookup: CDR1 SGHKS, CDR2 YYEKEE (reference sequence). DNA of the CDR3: TGTGCCAGCAGCTCCACTGACAGGATGAACACTGAAGCTTTCTTT. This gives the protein CASSSTDRMNTEAFF.

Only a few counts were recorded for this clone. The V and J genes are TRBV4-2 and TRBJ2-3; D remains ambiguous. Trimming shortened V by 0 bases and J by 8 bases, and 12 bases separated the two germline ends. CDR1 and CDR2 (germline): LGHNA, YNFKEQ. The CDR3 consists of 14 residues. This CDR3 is CASSQERREATQYF. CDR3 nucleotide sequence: TGTGCCAGCAGCCAAGAAAGGAGAGAGGCTACGCAGTATTTT.

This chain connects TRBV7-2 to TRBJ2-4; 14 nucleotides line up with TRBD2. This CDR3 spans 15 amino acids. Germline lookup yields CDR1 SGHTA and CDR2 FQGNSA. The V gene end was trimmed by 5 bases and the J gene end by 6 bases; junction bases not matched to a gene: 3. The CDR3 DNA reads TGTGCCAGCAGCCCGGGACTAGCGGGGGTAAACATTCAGTACTTC. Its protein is CASSPGLAGVNIQYF.

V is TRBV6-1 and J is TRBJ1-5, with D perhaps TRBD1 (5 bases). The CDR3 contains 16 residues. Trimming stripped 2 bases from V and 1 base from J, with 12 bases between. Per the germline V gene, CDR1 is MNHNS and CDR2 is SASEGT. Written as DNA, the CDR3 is TGTGCCAGCAGTGAAACCGGGGGTCAGAGCAATCAGCCCCAGCATTTT. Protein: CASSETGGQSNQPQHF.

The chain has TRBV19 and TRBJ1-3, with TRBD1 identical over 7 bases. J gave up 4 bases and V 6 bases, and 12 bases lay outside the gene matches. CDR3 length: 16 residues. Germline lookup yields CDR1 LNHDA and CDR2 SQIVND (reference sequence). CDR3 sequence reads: CASSALLGQAGNTIYF. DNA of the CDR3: TGTGCCAGTAGCGCCCTCCTTGGACAGGCGGGAAACACCATATATTTT.

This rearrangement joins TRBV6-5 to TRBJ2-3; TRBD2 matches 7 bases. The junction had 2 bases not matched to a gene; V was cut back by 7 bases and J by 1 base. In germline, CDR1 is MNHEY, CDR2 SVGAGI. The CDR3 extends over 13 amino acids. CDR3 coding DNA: TGTGCCAGCATGGGGGGGGGCACAGATACGCAGTATTTT. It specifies CASMGGGTDTQYF.

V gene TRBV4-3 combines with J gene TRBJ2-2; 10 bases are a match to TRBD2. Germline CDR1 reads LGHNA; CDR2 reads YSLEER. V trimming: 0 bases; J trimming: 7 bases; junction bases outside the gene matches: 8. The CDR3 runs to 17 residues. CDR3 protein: CASSQDSSGGFGGELFF. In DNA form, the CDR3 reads TGCGCCAGCAGCCAAGATAGTAGCGGGGGGTTTGGCGGGGAGCTGTTTTTT.